Listed below are T cell receptor beta chains from one sample, sequenced in a study of T-cell reconstitution after alpha-beta-depleted transplantation in children. TCRdb re-called the PCR reads through MiXCR, storing one row per CDR3 protein. The sample lists about 120,000 distinct CDR3 sequences, around a tenth occurring once. The source was PBMCs, collected before TCRalphabeta/CD19-depleted stem cell transplant. These receptors were obtained from a boy younger than 10 with acute lymphoblastic leukemia, due to receive a stem cell transplant. Each CDR3 is given with its conserved first and last residue. Fields, in order: J gene, clone size, D gene, V gene, CDR3 DNA, CDR3 protein. A D gene is named only where the DNA matches it firmly. Size is omitted from some rows. Given values are once, few, many or a class for expanded clones.

J: TRBJ1-1
size: many
D: .
V: TRBV20-1
DNA: TGCAGTGCTCAGGGTTTTGGGAACACTGAAGCTTTCTTT
CDR3: CSAQGFGNTEAFF

J: TRBJ2-7
size: many
D: .
V: TRBV7-8
DNA: TGTGCCAGCAGCTCAGAGGGGTTATCCTACTACGAGCAGTACTTC
CDR3: CASSSEGLSYYEQYF

J: TRBJ1-1
size: few
D: .
V: TRBV6-1
DNA: TGTGCCAGCAGGGGATGGGCTGAGGGTGAAGCTTTCTTT
CDR3: CASRGWAEGEAFF

J: TRBJ2-3
size: .
D: TRBD1
V: TRBV20-1
DNA: TGCAGTGCAGCAGGGGGCCGAATGAGCACAGATACGCAGTATTTT
CDR3: CSAAGGRMSTDTQYF

J: TRBJ1-5
size: many
D: .
V: TRBV7-9
DNA: TGTGCCAGCAGCTTAGGTCGGGAACAGCCCCAGCATTTT
CDR3: CASSLGREQPQHF

J: TRBJ2-1
size: .
D: .
V: TRBV7-9
DNA: TGTGCCAGCAGCTCGATCGCGGCGTCTGAGCAGTTCTTC
CDR3: CASSSIAASEQFF

J: TRBJ2-7
size: many
D: .
V: TRBV7-8
DNA: TGTGCCAGCAGCTTATTTCCTGTTGACGGGCACTCCTACGAGCAGTACTTC
CDR3: CASSLFPVDGHSYEQYF

J: TRBJ2-1
size: many
D: .
V: TRBV7-9
DNA: TGTGCCAGCAGCTTAGTTCGGGGCCAAGTAAAGGATGAGCAGTTCTTC
CDR3: CASSLVRGQVKDEQFF

J: TRBJ2-1
size: few
D: TRBD1
V: TRBV20-1
DNA: TGCAGTCAAACAGGGGTCAATGAGCAGTTCTTT
CDR3: CSQTGVNEQFF

J: TRBJ1-3
size: few
D: .
V: TRBV29-1
DNA: TGCAGCGTTGCGGGCGGATCTGGAAACACCATATATTTT
CDR3: CSVAGGSGNTIYF

J: TRBJ2-3
size: many
D: .
V: TRBV18
DNA: TGTGCCAGCTCACCAAGGTTGGGAGGCACAGATACGCAGTATTTT
CDR3: CASSPRLGGTDTQYF

J: TRBJ1-5
size: .
D: TRBD1
V: TRBV19
DNA: TGTGCCACCCGATACGGGACAGGGGGCGGCAATCAGCCCCAGCATTTT
CDR3: CATRYGTGGGNQPQHF

J: TRBJ2-2
size: few
D: .
V: TRBV5-1
DNA: TGCGCCAGCACCTTGGTTCAGGGAGTCGGGGAGCTGTTTTTT
CDR3: CASTLVQGVGELFF

J: TRBJ1-1
size: .
D: .
V: TRBV7-9
DNA: TGTGCCAGCAGCTTAGGTCTCGTCGGGCAGAAGAACACTGAAGCTTTCTTT
CDR3: CASSLGLVGQKNTEAFF

J: TRBJ2-1
size: .
D: TRBD2
V: TRBV18
DNA: TGTGCCAGCTCACCTAGTAGCGGGAGGCCAAAAGACAATGAGCAGTTCTTC
CDR3: CASSPSSGRPKDNEQFF

J: TRBJ2-1
size: few
D: TRBD2
V: TRBV5-1
DNA: TGCGCCAGCAGCTTAGCGGGAGGGGCAAATGAGCAGTTCTTC
CDR3: CASSLAGGANEQFF

J: TRBJ2-7
size: .
D: .
V: TRBV2
DNA: TGTGCCAGCAGTGAATTCCCCAGCGGAAGCTCCTACGAGCAGTACTTC
CDR3: CASSEFPSGSSYEQYF

J: TRBJ1-6
size: few
D: .
V: TRBV2
DNA: TGTGCCAGCAGACCCACAGGGACCAATTCACCCCTCCACTTT
CDR3: CASRPTGTNSPLHF

J: TRBJ2-3
size: .
D: TRBD2
V: TRBV20-1
DNA: TGCAGTGCTAGAGATGGAAGGTTAGCGGGAGTTTCTACAGATACGCAGTATTTT
CDR3: CSARDGRLAGVSTDTQYF